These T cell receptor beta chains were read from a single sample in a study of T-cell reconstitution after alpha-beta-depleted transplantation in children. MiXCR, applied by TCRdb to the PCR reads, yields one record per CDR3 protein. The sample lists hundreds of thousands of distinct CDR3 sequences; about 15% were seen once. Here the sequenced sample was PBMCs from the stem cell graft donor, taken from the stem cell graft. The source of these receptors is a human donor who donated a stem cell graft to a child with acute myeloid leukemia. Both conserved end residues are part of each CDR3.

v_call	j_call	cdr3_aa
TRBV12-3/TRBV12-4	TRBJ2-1	CASSLAMDSPPLF
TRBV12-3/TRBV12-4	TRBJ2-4	CASSVIKNIQYF
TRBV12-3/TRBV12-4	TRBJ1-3	CASSFKGRERGNTIYF
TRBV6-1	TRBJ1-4	CASSMTGTNEKLFF
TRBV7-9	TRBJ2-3	CASSPDLGPHTQYF
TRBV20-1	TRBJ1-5	CSARDPATGPNQPQHF
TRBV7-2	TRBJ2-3	CASSQDLDTQYF
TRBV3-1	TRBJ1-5	CASSPGGRGNQPQHF
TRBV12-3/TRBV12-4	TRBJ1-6	CASSRDRASPLHF
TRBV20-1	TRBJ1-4	CSARGGGSATNEKLFF
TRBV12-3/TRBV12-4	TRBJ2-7	CASSPQGAHAYEQYF
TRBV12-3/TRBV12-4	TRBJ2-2	CASSFLGVWAGELFF
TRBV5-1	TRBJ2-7	CASSWGLTETEQYF
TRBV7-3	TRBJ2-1	CASSLMDRDRNEQFF